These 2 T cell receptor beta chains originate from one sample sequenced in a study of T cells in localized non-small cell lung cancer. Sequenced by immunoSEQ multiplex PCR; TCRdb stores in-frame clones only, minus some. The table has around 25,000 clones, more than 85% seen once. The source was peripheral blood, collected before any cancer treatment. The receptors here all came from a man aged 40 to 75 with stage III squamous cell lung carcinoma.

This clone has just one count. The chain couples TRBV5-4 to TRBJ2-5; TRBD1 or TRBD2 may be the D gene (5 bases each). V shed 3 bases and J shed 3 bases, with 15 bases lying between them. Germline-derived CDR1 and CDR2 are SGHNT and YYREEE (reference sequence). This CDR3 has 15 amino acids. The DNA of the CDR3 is TGTGCCAGCAGCTCGGGGACCGCCATTGAAGAGACCCAGTACTTC. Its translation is CASSSGTAIEETQYF.

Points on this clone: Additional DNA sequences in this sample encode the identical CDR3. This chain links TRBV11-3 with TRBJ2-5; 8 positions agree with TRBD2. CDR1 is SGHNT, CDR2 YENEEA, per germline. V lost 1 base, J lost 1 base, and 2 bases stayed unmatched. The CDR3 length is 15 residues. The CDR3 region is CASSLGGGLQETQYF. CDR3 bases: TGTGCCAGCAGCTTAGGCGGGGGGCTCCAAGAGACCCAGTACTTC.